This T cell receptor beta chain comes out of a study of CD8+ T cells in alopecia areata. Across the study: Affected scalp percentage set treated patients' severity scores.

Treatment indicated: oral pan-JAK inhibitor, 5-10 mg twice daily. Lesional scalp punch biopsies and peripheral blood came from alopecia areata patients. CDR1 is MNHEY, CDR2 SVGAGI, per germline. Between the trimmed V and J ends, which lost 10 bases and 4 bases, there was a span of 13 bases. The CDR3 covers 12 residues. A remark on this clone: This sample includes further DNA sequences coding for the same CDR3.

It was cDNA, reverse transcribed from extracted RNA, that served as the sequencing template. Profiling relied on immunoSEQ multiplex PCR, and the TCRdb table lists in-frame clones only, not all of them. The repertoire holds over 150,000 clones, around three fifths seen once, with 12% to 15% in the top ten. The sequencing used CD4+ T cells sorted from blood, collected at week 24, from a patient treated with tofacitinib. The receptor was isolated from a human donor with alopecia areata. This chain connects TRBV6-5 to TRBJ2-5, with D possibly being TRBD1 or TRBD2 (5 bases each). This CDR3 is CATGTGGETQYF. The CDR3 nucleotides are TGTGCCACGGGGACCGGCGGAGAGACCCAGTACTTC.